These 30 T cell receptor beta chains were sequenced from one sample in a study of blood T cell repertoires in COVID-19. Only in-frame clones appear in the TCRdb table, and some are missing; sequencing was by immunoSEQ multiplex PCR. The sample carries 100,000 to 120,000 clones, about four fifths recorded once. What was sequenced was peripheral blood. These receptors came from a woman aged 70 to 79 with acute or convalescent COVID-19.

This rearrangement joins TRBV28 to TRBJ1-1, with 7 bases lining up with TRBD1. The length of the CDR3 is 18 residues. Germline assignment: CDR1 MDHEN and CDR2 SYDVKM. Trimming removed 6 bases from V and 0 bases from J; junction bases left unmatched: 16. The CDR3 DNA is TGTGCCAGCAGATCCTCCCTAACAGGGGAATGGGTGAACACTGAAGCTTTCTTT. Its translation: CASRSSLTGEWVNTEAFF.

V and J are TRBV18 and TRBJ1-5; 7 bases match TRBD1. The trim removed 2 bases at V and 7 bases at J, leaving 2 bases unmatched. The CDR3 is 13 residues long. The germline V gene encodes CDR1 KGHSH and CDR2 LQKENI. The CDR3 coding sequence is TGTGCCAGCTCACCAGCAGGGGGACAGCCCCAGCATTTT. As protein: CASSPAGGQPQHF.

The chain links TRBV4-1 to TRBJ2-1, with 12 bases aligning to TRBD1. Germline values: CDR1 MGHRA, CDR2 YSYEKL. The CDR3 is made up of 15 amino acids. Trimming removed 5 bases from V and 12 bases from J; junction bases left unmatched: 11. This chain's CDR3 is CASSGTGTGGKGQFF. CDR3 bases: TGCGCCAGCAGCGGAACCGGGACAGGGGGCAAGGGGCAGTTCTTC.

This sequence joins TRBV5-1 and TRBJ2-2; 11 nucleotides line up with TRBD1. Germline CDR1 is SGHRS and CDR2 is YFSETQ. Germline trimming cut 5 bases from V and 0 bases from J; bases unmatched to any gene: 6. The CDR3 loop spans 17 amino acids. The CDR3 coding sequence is TGCGCCAGCAGTCGCGGACAGGGGGCGGCGAACACCGGGGAGCTGTTTTTT. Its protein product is CASSRGQGAANTGELFF.

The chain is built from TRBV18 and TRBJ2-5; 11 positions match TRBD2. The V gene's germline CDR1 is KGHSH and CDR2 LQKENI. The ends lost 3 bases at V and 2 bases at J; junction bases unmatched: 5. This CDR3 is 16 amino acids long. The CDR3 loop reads CASSPGGLAAQETQYF. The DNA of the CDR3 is TGTGCCAGCTCACCGGGGGGACTAGCGGCTCAAGAGACCCAGTACTTC.

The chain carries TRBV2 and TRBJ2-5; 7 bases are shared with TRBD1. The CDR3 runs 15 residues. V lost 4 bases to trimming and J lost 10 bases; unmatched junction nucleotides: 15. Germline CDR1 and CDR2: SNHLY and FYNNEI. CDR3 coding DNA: TGTGCCAGCAGTGGGGGGACAGCCGATTCAAGAGGCCAGTACTTC. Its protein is CASSGGTADSRGQYF.

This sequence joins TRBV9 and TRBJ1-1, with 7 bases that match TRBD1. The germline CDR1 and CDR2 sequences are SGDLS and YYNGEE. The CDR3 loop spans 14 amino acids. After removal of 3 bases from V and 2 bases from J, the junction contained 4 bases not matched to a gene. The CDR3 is CASSGQGVNTEAFF. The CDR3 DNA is TGTGCCAGCAGCGGACAGGGAGTAAACACTGAAGCTTTCTTT.

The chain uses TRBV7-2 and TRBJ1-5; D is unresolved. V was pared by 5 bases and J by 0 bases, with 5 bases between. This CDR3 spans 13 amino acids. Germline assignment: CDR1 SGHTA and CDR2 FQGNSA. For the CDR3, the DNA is TGTGCCAGCAGCGACAATAGCAATCAGCCCCAGCATTTT. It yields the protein CASSDNSNQPQHF.

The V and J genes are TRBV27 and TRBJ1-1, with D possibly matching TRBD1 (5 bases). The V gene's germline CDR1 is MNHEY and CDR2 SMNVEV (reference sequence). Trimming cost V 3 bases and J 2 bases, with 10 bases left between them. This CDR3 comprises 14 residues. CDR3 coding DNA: TGTGCCAGCAGTTTGAGGGGACTAAACACTGAAGCTTTCTTT. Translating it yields CASSLRGLNTEAFF.

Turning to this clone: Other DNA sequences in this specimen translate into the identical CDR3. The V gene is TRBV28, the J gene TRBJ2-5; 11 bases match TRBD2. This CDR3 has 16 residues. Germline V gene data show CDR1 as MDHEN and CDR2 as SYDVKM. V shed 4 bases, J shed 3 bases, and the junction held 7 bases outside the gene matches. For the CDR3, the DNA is TGTGCCAGCAGTTCACTAGCGGGAGTTGTCGAAGAGACCCAGTACTTC. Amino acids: CASSSLAGVVEETQYF.

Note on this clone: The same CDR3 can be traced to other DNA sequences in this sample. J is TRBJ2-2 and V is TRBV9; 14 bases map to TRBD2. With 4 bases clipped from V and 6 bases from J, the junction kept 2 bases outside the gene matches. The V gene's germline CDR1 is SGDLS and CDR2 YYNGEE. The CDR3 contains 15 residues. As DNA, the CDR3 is TGTGCCAGCAGCAAGGGACTAGCGGGGGCCGGGGAGCTGTTTTTT. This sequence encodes CASSKGLAGAGELFF. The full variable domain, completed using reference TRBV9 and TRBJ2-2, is DSGVTQTPKHLITATGQRVTLRCSPRSGDLSVYWYQQSLDQGLQFLIQYYNGEERAKGNILERFSAQQFPDLHSELNLSSLELGDSALYFCASSKGLAGAGELFFGEGSRLTVL.

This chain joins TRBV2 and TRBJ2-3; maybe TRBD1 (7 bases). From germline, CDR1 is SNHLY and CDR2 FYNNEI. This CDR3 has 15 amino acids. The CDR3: CVKGGQSTSTDTQYF. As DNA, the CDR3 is TGTGTCAAGGGGGGACAGTCAACTAGCACAGATACGCAGTATTTT.

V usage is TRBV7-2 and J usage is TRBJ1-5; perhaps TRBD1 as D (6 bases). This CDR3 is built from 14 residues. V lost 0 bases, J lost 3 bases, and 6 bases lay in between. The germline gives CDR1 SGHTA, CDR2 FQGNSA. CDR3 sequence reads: CASSLAGANQPQHF. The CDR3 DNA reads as TGTGCCAGCAGCTTAGCGGGGGCCAATCAGCCCCAGCATTTT.

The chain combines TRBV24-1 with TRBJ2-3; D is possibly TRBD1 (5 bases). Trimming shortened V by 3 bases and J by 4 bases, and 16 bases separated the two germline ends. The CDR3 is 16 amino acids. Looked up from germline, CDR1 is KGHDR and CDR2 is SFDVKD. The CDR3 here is CATSDPGLRGADTQYF. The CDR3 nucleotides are TGTGCCACCAGTGATCCGGGTCTTAGGGGCGCAGATACGCAGTATTTT.

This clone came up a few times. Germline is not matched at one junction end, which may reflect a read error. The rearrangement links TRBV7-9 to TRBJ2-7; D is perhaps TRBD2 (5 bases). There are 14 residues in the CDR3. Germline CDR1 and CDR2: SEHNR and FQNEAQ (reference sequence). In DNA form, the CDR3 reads TGTGCCAGCAACTTAGCCGCCCGGGACTACGAGCAGTACTTC. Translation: CASNLAARDYEQYF.

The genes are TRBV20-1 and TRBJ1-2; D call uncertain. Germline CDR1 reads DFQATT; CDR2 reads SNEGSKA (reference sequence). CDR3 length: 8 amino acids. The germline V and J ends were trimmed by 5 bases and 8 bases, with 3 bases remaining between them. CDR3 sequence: CSARGYTF. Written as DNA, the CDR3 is TGCAGTGCTCGGGGCTACACCTTC.

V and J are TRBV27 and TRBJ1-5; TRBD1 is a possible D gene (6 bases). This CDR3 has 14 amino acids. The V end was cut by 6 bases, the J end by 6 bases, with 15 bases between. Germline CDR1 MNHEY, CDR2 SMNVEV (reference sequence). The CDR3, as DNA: TGTGCCAGCAGCTCAACTACAGGGAGTCAGCCCCAGCATTTT. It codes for CASSSTTGSQPQHF.

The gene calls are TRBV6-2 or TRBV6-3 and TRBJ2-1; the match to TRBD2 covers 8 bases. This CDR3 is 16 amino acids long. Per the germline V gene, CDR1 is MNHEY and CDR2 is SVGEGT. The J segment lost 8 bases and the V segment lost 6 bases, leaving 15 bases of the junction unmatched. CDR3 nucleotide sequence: TGTGCCAGCAGCCCTTACACCCGACTAGCGCCGGATGAGCAGTTCTTC. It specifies CASSPYTRLAPDEQFF.

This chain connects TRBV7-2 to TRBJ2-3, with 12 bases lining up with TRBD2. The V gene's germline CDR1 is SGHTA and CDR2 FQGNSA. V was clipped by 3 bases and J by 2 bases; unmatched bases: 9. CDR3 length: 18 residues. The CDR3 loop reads CASSFGRLAGALTDTQYF. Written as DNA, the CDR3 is TGTGCCAGCAGCTTCGGGCGACTAGCGGGGGCACTCACAGATACGCAGTATTTT.

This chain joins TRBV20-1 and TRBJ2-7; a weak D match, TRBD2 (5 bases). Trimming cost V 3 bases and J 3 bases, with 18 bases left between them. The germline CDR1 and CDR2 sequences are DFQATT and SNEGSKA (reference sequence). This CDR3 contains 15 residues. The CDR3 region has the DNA TGCAGTGCTAGTCCAGCGGAAGGCCCGAGCTACGAGCAGTACTTC. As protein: CSASPAEGPSYEQYF.

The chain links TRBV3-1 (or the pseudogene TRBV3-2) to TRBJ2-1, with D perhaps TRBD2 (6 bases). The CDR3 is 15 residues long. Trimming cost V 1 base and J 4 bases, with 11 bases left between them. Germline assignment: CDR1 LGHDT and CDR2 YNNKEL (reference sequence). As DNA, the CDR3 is TGTGCCAGCAGCCAAGTCTTGGGACTTTACAATGAGCAGTTCTTC. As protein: CASSQVLGLYNEQFF.

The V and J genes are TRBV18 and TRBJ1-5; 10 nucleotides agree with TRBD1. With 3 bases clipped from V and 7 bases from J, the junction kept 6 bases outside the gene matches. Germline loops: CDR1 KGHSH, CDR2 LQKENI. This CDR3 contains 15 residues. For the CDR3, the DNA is TGTGCCAGCTCACCTCAGACAGGGGGCGGGCAGCCCCAGCATTTT. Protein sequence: CASSPQTGGGQPQHF. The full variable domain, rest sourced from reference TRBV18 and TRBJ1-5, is NAGVMQNPRHLVRRRGQEARLRCSPMKGHSHVYWYRQLPEEGLKFMVYLQKENIIDESGMPKERFSAEFPKEGPSILRIQQVVRGDSAAYFCASSPQTGGGQPQHFGDGTRLSIL.

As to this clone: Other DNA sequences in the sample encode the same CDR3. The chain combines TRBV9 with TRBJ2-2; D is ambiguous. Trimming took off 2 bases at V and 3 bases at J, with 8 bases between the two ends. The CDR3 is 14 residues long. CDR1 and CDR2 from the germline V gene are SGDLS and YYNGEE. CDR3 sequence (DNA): TGTGCCAGCAGCGTCGGCGGAGACACCGGGGAGCTGTTTTTT. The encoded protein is CASSVGGDTGELFF.

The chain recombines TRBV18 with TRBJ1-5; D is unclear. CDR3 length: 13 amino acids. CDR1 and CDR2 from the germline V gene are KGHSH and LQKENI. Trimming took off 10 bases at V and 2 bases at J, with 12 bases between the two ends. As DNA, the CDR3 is TGTGCCACTTCGGGAGGTGGCAATCAGCCCCAGCATTTT. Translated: CATSGGGNQPQHF.

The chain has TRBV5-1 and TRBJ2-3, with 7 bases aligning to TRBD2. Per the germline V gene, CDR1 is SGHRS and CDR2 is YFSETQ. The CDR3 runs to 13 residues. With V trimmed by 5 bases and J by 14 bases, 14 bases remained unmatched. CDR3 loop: CASSSDPGRGGYF. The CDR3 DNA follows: TGCGCCAGCAGTTCCGATCCGGGACGCGGGGGGTATTTT.

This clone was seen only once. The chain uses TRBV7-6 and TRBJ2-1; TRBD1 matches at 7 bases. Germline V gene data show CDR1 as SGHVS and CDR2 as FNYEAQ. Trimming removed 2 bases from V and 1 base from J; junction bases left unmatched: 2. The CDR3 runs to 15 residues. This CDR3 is CASSLRGRSYNEQFF. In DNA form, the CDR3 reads TGTGCCAGCAGCTTAAGGGGGCGGTCCTACAATGAGCAGTTCTTC.

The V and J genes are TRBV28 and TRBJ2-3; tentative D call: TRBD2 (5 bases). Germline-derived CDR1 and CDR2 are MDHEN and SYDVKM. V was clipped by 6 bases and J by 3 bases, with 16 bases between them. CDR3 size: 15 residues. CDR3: CASSFDWRYTDTQYF. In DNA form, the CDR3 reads TGTGCCAGCAGCTTTGACTGGAGGTATACAGATACGCAGTATTTT.

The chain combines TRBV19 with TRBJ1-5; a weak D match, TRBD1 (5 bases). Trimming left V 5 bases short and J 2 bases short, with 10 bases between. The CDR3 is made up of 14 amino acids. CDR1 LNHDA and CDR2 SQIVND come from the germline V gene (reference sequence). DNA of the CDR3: TGTGCCAGTAGTCGGGGGTATGGCAATCAGCCCCAGCATTTT. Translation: CASSRGYGNQPQHF.

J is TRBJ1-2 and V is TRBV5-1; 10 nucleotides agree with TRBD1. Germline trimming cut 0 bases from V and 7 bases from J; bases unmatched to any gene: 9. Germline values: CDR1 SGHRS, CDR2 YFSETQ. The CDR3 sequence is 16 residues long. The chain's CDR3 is CASSLAEGQGRSGYTF. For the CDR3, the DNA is TGCGCCAGCAGCTTGGCCGAGGGACAGGGGAGAAGTGGCTACACCTTC. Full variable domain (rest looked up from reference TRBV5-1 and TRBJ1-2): KAGVTQTPRYLIKTRGQQVTLSCSPISGHRSVSWYQQTPGQGLQFLFEYFSETQRNKGNFPGRFSGRQFSNSRSEMNVSTLELGDSALYLCASSLAEGQGRSGYTFGSGTRLTVV.

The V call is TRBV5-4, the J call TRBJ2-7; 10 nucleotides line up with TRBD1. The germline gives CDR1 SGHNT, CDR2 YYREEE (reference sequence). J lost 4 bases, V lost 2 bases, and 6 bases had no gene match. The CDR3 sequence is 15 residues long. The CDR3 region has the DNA TGTGCCAGCAGCTTTACCGGGACAGGGGAGTACGAGCAGTACTTC. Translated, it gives CASSFTGTGEYEQYF.